This passage covers 25 T cell receptor beta chains from one sample sequenced in a study of vaccination effects on CD4 cells after COVID-19. Expansion of antigen-specific CD4+ T cells with viral peptide pools was carried out by the ViraFEST assay before sequencing. The culture ran for about 11 days, and then CD4+ T cells were isolated. The participants, recipients of two vaccine doses, got either BNT162b2 or mRNA-1273. Which antigens these TCRs recognize remains unknown. Sequencing used immunoSEQ multiplex PCR; TCRdb keeps in-frame clones, though not all of them. Of 60,000 to 90,000 clones listed, about 81% are singletons. Sequencing was performed on CD4+ T cells from PBMCs cultured with HCoV-229E spike peptides, taken after COVID-19 vaccination. Every receptor here comes from a human donor who received a COVID-19 vaccine.

V usage is TRBV19 and J usage is TRBJ1-5; a possible D gene is TRBD1 (5 bases). The V gene lost 3 bases and the J gene lost 3 bases, with 6 bases spanning the gap. The CDR3 spans 13 residues. In germline, CDR1 is LNHDA, CDR2 SQIVND (reference sequence). The CDR3 nucleotides are TGTGCCAGTAGTATGGGACTCAATCAGCCCCAGCATTTT. It encodes CASSMGLNQPQHF.

V and J are TRBV28 and TRBJ2-3; D ambiguous. Germline V lookup: CDR1 MDHEN, CDR2 SYDVKM. The CDR3 length is 13 residues. Trimming removed 5 bases at V and 2 bases at J, with 8 bases between. The DNA of the CDR3 is TGTGCCAGCAGTCCCAGCAACACAGATACGCAGTATTTT. Translating gives CASSPSNTDTQYF.

V is TRBV11-2 and J is TRBJ2-2, with D unresolved. CDR3 length equals 18 residues. Germline V CDR1 and CDR2: SGHAT, FQNNGV. The V gene lost 5 bases and the J gene lost 0 bases, with 19 bases spanning the gap. As DNA, the CDR3 is TGTGCCAGCAGCCCAACGGAGTCCGGCGGCGCGAACACCGGGGAGCTGTTTTTT. It translates to CASSPTESGGANTGELFF.

V gene TRBV18 combines with J gene TRBJ1-6; 8 bases agree with TRBD1. V shed 2 bases, J shed 0 bases, and the junction held 3 bases outside the gene matches. The CDR3 runs to 17 residues. Germline V gene data show CDR1 as KGHSH and CDR2 as LQKENI. The chain's CDR3 is CASSPTGQGSYNSPLHF. The CDR3, as DNA: TGTGCCAGCTCACCAACTGGACAGGGCTCCTATAATTCACCCCTCCACTTT.

The CDR3 spells CASSPRNAGAFF. The CDR3 region has the DNA TGTGCCAGCTCACCCAGGAACGCGGGGGCTTTCTTT. The V gene is TRBV18, the J gene TRBJ1-1, with D unresolved. This CDR3 comprises 12 residues. V was shortened by 3 bases and J by 11 bases, with 13 bases between the two germline ends. The germline V gene encodes CDR1 KGHSH and CDR2 LQKENI.

The rearrangement uses TRBV5-6 and TRBJ2-2; no clear D gene. In germline, CDR1 is SGHDT, CDR2 YYEEEE. Trimming pared 2 bases from V and 7 bases from J, leaving 6 bases between. There are 12 residues in the CDR3. The CDR3 region is CASSLNHGELFF. In nucleotides, the CDR3 is TGTGCCAGCAGCTTAAATCACGGGGAGCTGTTTTTT.

CDR3 sequence reads: CASSPLYTDTQYF. The CDR3 DNA sequence: TGTGCCAGCAGCCCTCTTTACACAGATACGCAGTATTTT. This chain joins TRBV7-2 and TRBJ2-3; D gene ambiguous. This CDR3 spans 13 amino acids. V lost 5 bases and J lost 2, with 8 bases in between. Germline CDR1 and CDR2: SGHTA and FQGNSA.

This clone came up a few times. The chain joins TRBV30 to TRBJ1-3; D remains unclear. There are 15 residues in the CDR3. The ends were cut back, 1 base at V and 0 bases at J, with 10 bases in the middle. Germline CDR1 is GTSNPN and CDR2 is SVGIG (reference sequence). Here the CDR3 reads CAWSGHSGSGNTIYF. For the CDR3, the DNA is TGTGCCTGGAGTGGGCACTCCGGCTCTGGAAACACCATATATTTT. Looking up the rest from reference TRBV30 and TRBJ1-3 gives the full variable domain: SQTIHQWPATLVQPVGSPLSLECTVEGTSNPNLYWYRQAAGRGLQLLFYSVGIGQISSEVPQNLSASRPQDRQFILSSKKLLLSDSGFYLCAWSGHSGSGNTIYFGEGSWLTVV.

The rearrangement uses TRBV6-5 and TRBJ1-1; tentative D call: TRBD1 (6 bases). Germline V gives CDR1 MNHEY, CDR2 SVGAGI. Deletions cut 7 bases from V and 5 bases from J, with 17 bases between. The CDR3 covers 14 residues. This CDR3 is CASKWSQGQTEAFF. The CDR3 region has the DNA TGTGCCAGCAAGTGGAGTCAGGGGCAAACTGAAGCTTTCTTT.

The chain couples TRBV12-5 to TRBJ2-1; no definite D call. This CDR3 has 12 residues. Germline V gives CDR1 LGHNT, CDR2 FRNRAP. V lost 6 bases to trimming and J lost 9 bases, with 12 bases between them. This chain's CDR3 is CASGPTGREQFF. The CDR3 DNA reads TGTGCTAGTGGCCCAACGGGTCGTGAGCAGTTCTTC.

This clone showed up just a few times. This rearrangement joins TRBV3-1 (or the pseudogene TRBV3-2) to TRBJ1-5, with 7 bases matching TRBD1. The CDR3 is 17 residues long. CDR1 and CDR2 (germline): LGHDT, YNNKEL (reference sequence). The J segment lost 6 bases and the V segment lost 4 bases, leaving 15 bases of the junction unmatched. The CDR3 is CASSPSRTGTTSQPQHF. The CDR3 coding sequence is TGTGCCAGCAGCCCATCCCGGACAGGTACAACAAGTCAGCCCCAGCATTTT.

CDR3 nucleotide sequence: TGTGCCAGCAGCCAGACAGGAGGCCCATTTAGTGGCTACACCTTC. Translated: CASSQTGGPFSGYTF. This chain connects TRBV3-1 (or the pseudogene TRBV3-2) to TRBJ1-2; a possible D gene is TRBD1 (6 bases). V lost 3 bases to trimming and J lost 7 bases, with 18 bases between them. Germline assignment: CDR1 LGHDT and CDR2 YNNKEL (reference sequence). This CDR3 has 15 residues.

This clone was seen a few times. The V call is TRBV11-2, the J call TRBJ2-1, with 10 bases that match TRBD2. Trimming removed 9 bases from V and 6 bases from J; junction bases left unmatched: 8. CDR1 SGHAT and CDR2 FQNNGV come from the germline V gene. This CDR3 contains 14 residues. CDR3 sequence reads: CASQEPSGGNEQFF. In DNA, the CDR3 is TGTGCCAGTCAGGAGCCTAGCGGGGGCAATGAGCAGTTCTTC.

There are a few counts of this clone. This sequence joins TRBV14 and TRBJ1-3; D gene unclear. The CDR3 is made up of 16 amino acids. The V gene lost 2 bases and the J gene lost 4 bases, with 15 bases spanning the gap. Germline loops: CDR1 SGHDN, CDR2 FVKESK. The CDR3 nucleotides read TGTGCCAGCAGCCAATCCCGGGCTGCATCCGGAAACACCATATATTTT. Translation: CASSQSRAASGNTIYF.

This chain joins TRBV7-8 and TRBJ1-6; perhaps TRBD1 as D (6 bases). CDR1 is SGHVS and CDR2 is FQNEAQ in the germline V gene. The CDR3 has 16 amino acids. Trimming removed 4 bases from V and 6 bases from J, with 16 bases in between. The CDR3 DNA is TGTGCCAGCAGCTATAAACAGGGTCCCCCTAATTCACCCCTCCACTTT. Encoded protein: CASSYKQGPPNSPLHF.

The chain employs TRBV30 and TRBJ2-2; unclear D gene. The V and J ends lost 1 base and 4 bases respectively, with 13 bases between them. Germline V gene data show CDR1 as GTSNPN and CDR2 as SVGIG (reference sequence). The length of the CDR3 is 15 residues. CDR3 residues: CAWSALGLSTGELFF. CDR3 bases: TGTGCCTGGAGTGCCCTGGGTCTCTCCACCGGGGAGCTGTTTTTT. Full variable domain (missing parts from reference TRBV30 and TRBJ2-2): SQTIHQWPATLVQPVGSPLSLECTVEGTSNPNLYWYRQAAGRGLQLLFYSVGIGQISSEVPQNLSASRPQDRQFILSSKKLLLSDSGFYLCAWSALGLSTGELFFGEGSRLTVL.

The chain joins TRBV5-8 to TRBJ1-1, with D unresolved. Germline V gene lookup returns CDR1 SGHTS and CDR2 YDEGEE. V shed 1 base and J shed 8 bases, with 15 bases lying between them. CDR3 length equals 14 residues. CDR3 DNA: TGTGCCAGCAGCTTGTTCGTGGGCGCGTCCGAAGCTTTCTTT. It specifies CASSLFVGASEAFF.

V usage is TRBV6-2 or TRBV6-3 and J usage is TRBJ2-3; D gene uncertain. The V end lost 5 bases, the J end lost 3 bases, and 21 bases lay between the germline ends. Germline CDR1 MNHEY, CDR2 SVGEGT. The CDR3 is made up of 17 amino acids. CDR3 sequence reads: CASSTRNTPPWTDTQYF. The DNA of the CDR3 is TGTGCCAGCAGTACACGCAATACCCCCCCTTGGACAGATACGCAGTATTTT.

The chain employs TRBV24-1 and TRBJ1-2; unclear D gene. The CDR3 loop spans 13 amino acids. Trimming stripped 5 bases from V and 1 base from J, with 7 bases between. Germline V gives CDR1 KGHDR, CDR2 SFDVKD. CDR3 region: CATSAAGNYGYTF. For the CDR3, the DNA is TGTGCCACCAGTGCCGCCGGTAACTATGGCTACACCTTC.

The gene calls are TRBV18 and TRBJ1-2, with D possibly TRBD1 on 5 matching bases. This CDR3 has 16 residues. V lost 6 bases to trimming and J lost 4 bases, with 21 bases between them. Germline CDR1 KGHSH, CDR2 LQKENI. The CDR3 DNA is TGTGCCAGCTCCGGGGGGTCCGGACTCAGGGTCTATGGCTACACCTTC. It yields the protein CASSGGSGLRVYGYTF.

The rearrangement joins TRBV12-5 to TRBJ1-6; the D gene is possibly TRBD1 (5 bases). V dropped 1 base and J dropped 5 bases, with 15 bases sitting between them. CDR1 is LGHNT, CDR2 FRNRAP, per germline. This CDR3 region has 17 residues. The CDR3 loop is CASGLERGEGHNSPLHF. The CDR3 region has the DNA TGTGCTAGTGGTTTGGAAAGGGGTGAAGGCCATAATTCACCCCTCCACTTT.

The chain uses TRBV6-4 and TRBJ1-5, with D tentatively TRBD1 (5 bases). Trimming left V 4 bases short and J 4 bases short, with 8 bases between. This CDR3 region has 13 residues. Germline V gene data show CDR1 as MRHNA and CDR2 as SNTAGT. The CDR3 DNA reads as TGTGCCAGCAGTGGAGACAGAAATCAGCCCCAGCATTTT. Protein: CASSGDRNQPQHF.

CDR3 region: CASSQDFGDTQYF. DNA of the CDR3: TGTGCCAGCAGCCAAGATTTCGGAGATACGCAGTATTTT. V usage is TRBV4-2 and J usage is TRBJ2-3; D remains ambiguous. V was clipped by 0 bases and J by 5 bases, with 6 bases between them. Germline CDR1 and CDR2: LGHNA and YNFKEQ. This CDR3 has 13 residues.

The V gene is TRBV5-1, the J gene TRBJ2-6; D unresolved. Trimming removed 5 bases from V and 0 bases from J, with 15 bases in between. This CDR3 has 17 residues. CDR1 and CDR2 (germline): SGHRS, YFSETQ. The CDR3 loop is CASSIASGTSGANVLTF. CDR3 nucleotides: TGCGCCAGCAGTATAGCATCAGGAACCTCTGGGGCCAACGTCCTGACTTTC.

The rearrangement links TRBV9 to TRBJ1-2, with 8 bases matching TRBD1. Germline lookup yields CDR1 SGDLS and CDR2 YYNGEE. The V and J ends lost 3 bases and 0 bases, in that order; junction bases with no gene match: 4. The CDR3 is 15 amino acids. The CDR3 loop is CASSAQGAANYGYTF. In nucleotides, the CDR3 is TGTGCCAGCAGCGCCCAGGGGGCAGCTAACTATGGCTACACCTTC. The full variable domain, completed using reference TRBV9 and TRBJ1-2, is DSGVTQTPKHLITATGQRVTLRCSPRSGDLSVYWYQQSLDQGLQFLIQYYNGEERAKGNILERFSAQQFPDLHSELNLSSLELGDSALYFCASSAQGAANYGYTFGSGTRLTVV.